This entry lists 22 T cell receptor beta chains sequenced from one sample in a study of identical twins. TCRdb redid the calling of the 5' RACE reads with MiXCR, one entry per CDR3 protein. The sample consists of about 690,000 distinct CDR3 sequences, over 5% of them appearing once. Source material: naive T cells sorted from blood. These receptors all come from a man between 18 and 35 years old in good health.

The chain joins TRBV30 to TRBJ2-7, with D perhaps matching TRBD2 (6 bases). V was cut by 0 bases and J by 0 bases, with 12 bases left in between. In germline, CDR1 is GTSNPN, CDR2 SVGIG (reference sequence). The CDR3 spans 15 residues. CDR3 loop: CAWSVMGGSSYEQYV. The CDR3 DNA reads as TGTGCCTGGAGTGTGATGGGGGGAAGCTCCTACGAGCAGTACGTC.

The V call is TRBV6-1, the J call TRBJ2-7, with 7 nucleotides matching TRBD1. The ends lost 5 bases at V and 6 bases at J; junction bases unmatched: 4. The CDR3 is made up of 12 amino acids. Germline values: CDR1 MNHNS, CDR2 SASEGT. CDR3: CASSMTGSEQYV. CDR3 bases: TGTGCCAGCAGTATGACAGGGAGCGAGCAGTACGTC.

This clonotype was detected many times. CDR3 in DNA: TGCAGCGTTGACGAGGACAGGGCGGCGGCGAGGGAGACCCAGTACTTC. It codes for CSVDEDRAAARETQYF. V is TRBV29-1 and J is TRBJ2-5; 8 bases are a match to TRBD1. The CDR3 is 16 amino acids. CDR1 is SQVTM and CDR2 is ANQGSEA in the germline V gene. V shed 3 bases and J 5 bases; nucleotides not matched to a gene: 14.

Many counts were recorded for this clonotype. The chain has TRBV2 and TRBJ2-3; 9 nucleotides match TRBD1. Germline V lookup: CDR1 SNHLY, CDR2 FYNNEI. With V trimmed by 8 bases and J by 5 bases, 8 bases remained unmatched. The CDR3 contains 14 residues. The CDR3 loop is CASETGGKGDTQYF. In DNA form, the CDR3 reads TGTGCCAGCGAAACAGGGGGCAAAGGAGATACGCAGTATTTT.

This clonotype came up many times. The genes are TRBV7-2 and TRBJ2-1; a possible D gene is TRBD2 (6 bases). Trimming took 1 base from V and 14 from J, leaving 18 bases between them. Germline loops: CDR1 SGHTA, CDR2 FQGNSA. The CDR3 is 14 residues long. CDR3 residues: CASSLERFGGKEFF. CDR3 DNA sequence: TGTGCCAGCAGCTTAGAACGGTTCGGCGGGAAGGAGTTCTTC.

V is TRBV5-5 and J is TRBJ2-7, with D maybe TRBD2 (5 bases). V was clipped by 5 bases and J by 3 bases, with 12 bases between them. CDR3 length: 13 residues. Germline V lookup: CDR1 SGHKS, CDR2 YYEKEE (reference sequence). This CDR3 is CASRGLNFYEQYF. The DNA of the CDR3 is TGTGCCAGCAGAGGACTCAACTTCTACGAGCAGTACTTC. The full variable domain, completed using reference TRBV5-5 and TRBJ2-7, is DAGVTQSPTHLIKTRGQQVTLRCSPISGHKSVSWYQQVLGQGPQFIFQYYEKEERGRGNFPDRFSARQFPNYSSELNVNALLLGDSALYLCASRGLNFYEQYFGPGTRLTVT.

Ten or more counts support this clonotype. This chain uses TRBV29-1 with TRBJ2-5; no definite D call. The V end lost 4 bases, the J end lost 2 bases, and 8 bases lay between the germline ends. The germline gives CDR1 SQVTM, CDR2 ANQGSEA. This CDR3 is built from 12 residues. The chain's CDR3 is CSVGSEQETQYF. The DNA for the CDR3 is TGCAGCGTTGGGTCGGAGCAAGAGACCCAGTACTTC. The full variable domain, with the rest looked up from reference TRBV29-1 and TRBJ2-5, is SAVISQKPSRDICQRGTSLTIQCQVDSQVTMMFWYRQQPGQSLTLIATANQGSEATYESGFVIDKFPISRPNLTFSTLTVSNMSPEDSSIYLCSVGSEQETQYFGPGTRLLVL.

Many counts were recorded for this clonotype. V and J are TRBV12-3 or TRBV12-4 and TRBJ1-1; tentative D call: TRBD1 (5 bases). This CDR3 region has 13 residues. V lost 6 bases to trimming and J lost 5 bases, with 13 bases between them. The CDR3 region has the DNA TGTGCCAGCAGGACCTCAGGGTTGACTGAAGCTTTCTTT. Its protein is CASRTSGLTEAFF.

The chain links TRBV14 to TRBJ2-2, with D perhaps matching TRBD1 (6 bases). Trimming cost V 2 bases and J 4 bases, with 11 bases left between them. CDR3 size: 15 residues. Per germline, CDR1 SGHDN and CDR2 FVKESK. The CDR3 here is CASSQRDTLTGELFF. In DNA, the CDR3 is TGTGCCAGCAGCCAAAGGGACACCCTCACCGGGGAGCTGTTTTTT. Combining the CDR3 with reference TRBV14 and TRBJ2-2 gives the whole variable domain EAGVTQFPSHSVIEKGQTVTLRCDPISGHDNLYWYRRVMGKEIKFLLHFVKESKQDESGMPNNRFLAERTGGTYSTLKVQPAELEDSGVYFCASSQRDTLTGELFFGEGSRLTVL.

This clonotype was recorded a few times. The chain is built from TRBV19 and TRBJ1-5; D gene uncertain. Germline values: CDR1 LNHDA, CDR2 SQIVND (reference sequence). This CDR3 has 14 amino acids. V was cut by 6 bases and J by 0 bases, with 9 bases left in between. The CDR3 protein is CASSKVTSNQPQHF. CDR3 in DNA: TGTGCCAGTAGCAAGGTGACTAGCAATCAGCCCCAGCATTTT.

This clonotype was observed a few times. This chain's CDR3 is CASSPGVAKPYEQYF. CDR3 sequence (DNA): TGTGCCAGCAGCCCCGGGGTAGCGAAACCCTACGAGCAGTACTTC. The chain uses TRBV11-2 and TRBJ2-7; TRBD2 might be the D (5 bases). Germline V gene lookup returns CDR1 SGHAT and CDR2 FQNNGV. V gave up 5 bases and J gave up 2 bases, with 16 bases separating them. The CDR3 loop spans 15 amino acids. Filled out from reference TRBV11-2 and TRBJ2-7, the complete variable domain reads EAGVAQSPRYKIIEKRQSVAFWCNPISGHATLYWYQQILGQGPKLLIQFQNNGVVDDSQLPKDRFSAERLKGVDSTLKIQPAKLEDSAVYLCASSPGVAKPYEQYFGPGTRLTVT.

This clonotype has just a few counts. The chain combines TRBV29-1 with TRBJ2-7; D ambiguous. The CDR3 runs 12 residues. The germline CDR1 and CDR2 sequences are SQVTM and ANQGSEA. V lost 4 bases and J 6 bases, leaving 13 bases between the germline ends. CDR3 amino acids: CSVVNTSGEQYV. Written as DNA, the CDR3 is TGCAGCGTTGTGAACACCTCGGGCGAGCAGTACGTC.

This clonotype has at least ten counts. This chain uses TRBV28 with TRBJ2-7, with a weak D call TRBD2 (5 bases). CDR1 MDHEN and CDR2 SYDVKM come from the germline V gene. CDR3 length equals 12 residues. V dropped 10 bases and J dropped 3 bases, with 13 bases sitting between them. The chain's CDR3 is CATREADYEQYF. CDR3 sequence (DNA): TGTGCCACTCGGGAAGCGGACTACGAGCAGTACTTC.

The genes are TRBV25-1 and TRBJ2-2; D is perhaps TRBD2 (5 bases). The germline V and J ends were trimmed by 4 bases and 0 bases, with 12 bases remaining between them. CDR3 length: 16 residues. Germline CDR1 and CDR2: MGHDK and SYGVNS. The CDR3 loop reads CASSAPGSTNTGELFF. CDR3 nucleotides: TGTGCCAGCAGTGCCCCGGGAAGTACGAACACCGGGGAGCTGTTTTTT.

This clonotype has ten or more counts. The chain is built from TRBV12-3 or TRBV12-4 and TRBJ2-1; 7 nucleotides align to TRBD2. This CDR3 comprises 11 residues. Trimming removed 10 bases from V and 12 bases from J; junction bases left unmatched: 9. The CDR3 DNA reads as TGTGCCACTCACTGGGGGGAGGGGCAGTTCTTC. Its translation is CATHWGEGQFF.

This clonotype appeared a few times. This chain joins TRBV7-2 and TRBJ2-1; a weak D match, TRBD1 (6 bases). This CDR3 has 14 residues. CDR1 is SGHTA, CDR2 FQGNSA, per germline. Between the trimmed V and J ends, which lost 0 bases and 10 bases, there was a span of 13 bases. In DNA form, the CDR3 reads TGTGCCAGCAGCTTAGCCCCAGGGGCCTGGGAGCAGTTCTTC. It yields the protein CASSLAPGAWEQFF.

The table lists this clonotype with a few counts. V is TRBV3-1 and J is TRBJ2-5; D is unclear. Deletions cut 1 base from V and 1 base from J, with 13 bases between. CDR1 and CDR2 (germline): LGHDT, YNNKEL (reference sequence). This CDR3 has 16 amino acids. The CDR3 region is CASSQVGRTFQETQYF. The CDR3, as DNA: TGTGCCAGCAGCCAAGTTGGCAGAACATTCCAAGAGACCCAGTACTTC.

This clonotype was counted at least ten times. The chain employs TRBV12-3 or TRBV12-4 and TRBJ2-5, with TRBD1 matching over 8 bases. CDR3 length: 13 residues. Unmatched junction bases numbered 6, after V lost 6 bases and J lost 6 bases. The CDR3 spells CASRPRTGKTQYF. The CDR3 DNA reads TGTGCCAGCAGGCCCCGGACAGGGAAGACCCAGTACTTC.

This clonotype has a count of ten or more. The gene calls are TRBV7-9 and TRBJ1-2, with D uncertain. The CDR3 is made up of 11 amino acids. Germline CDR1 is SEHNR and CDR2 is FQNEAQ (reference sequence). V was pared by 7 bases and J by 6 bases, with 9 bases between. The CDR3: CASKTPDGYTF. CDR3 DNA sequence: TGTGCCAGCAAAACCCCGGATGGCTACACCTTC.

The table lists this clonotype with many counts. The V and J genes are TRBV19 and TRBJ2-1; D is unclear. CDR1 and CDR2 from the germline V gene are LNHDA and SQIVND (reference sequence). This CDR3 comprises 14 residues. V was cut by 4 bases and J by 6 bases, with 13 bases left in between. For the CDR3, the DNA is TGTGCCAGTAGTAGGCAGGTTTGGTCCAATGAGCAGTTCTTC. Translating gives CASSRQVWSNEQFF.

The chain combines TRBV7-7 with TRBJ2-1, with D unresolved. V was trimmed by 0 bases and J by 6 bases, leaving 9 bases between them. CDR1 and CDR2 from the germline V gene are SSHAT and FNYEAQ (reference sequence). There are 14 residues in the CDR3. CDR3 nucleotides: TGTGCCAGCAGCTTAGCTACCCAGGTCAATGAGCAGTTCTTC. Translated, it gives CASSLATQVNEQFF.

The CDR3 bases are TGTGCCAGCAGTGACCCGACTAGCGGGAGGGCGGAGACCCAGTACTTC. This encodes CASSDPTSGRAETQYF. V usage is TRBV25-1 and J usage is TRBJ2-5; 14 bases are shared with TRBD2. CDR1 MGHDK and CDR2 SYGVNS come from the germline V gene. The J segment lost 5 bases and the V segment lost 3 bases, leaving 5 bases of the junction unmatched. The CDR3 spans 16 residues.